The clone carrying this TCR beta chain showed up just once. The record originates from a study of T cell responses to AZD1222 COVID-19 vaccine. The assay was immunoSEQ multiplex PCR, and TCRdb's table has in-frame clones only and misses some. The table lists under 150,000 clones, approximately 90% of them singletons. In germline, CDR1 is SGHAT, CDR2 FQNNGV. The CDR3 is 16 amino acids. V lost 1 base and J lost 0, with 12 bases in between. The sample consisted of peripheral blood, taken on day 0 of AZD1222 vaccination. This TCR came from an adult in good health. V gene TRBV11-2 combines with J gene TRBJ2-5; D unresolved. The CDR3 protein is CASSLATVADQETQYF. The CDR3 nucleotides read TGTGCCAGCAGCTTAGCTACAGTTGCCGACCAAGAGACCCAGTACTTC.